Presented here are 22 T cell receptor beta chains from one specimen sequenced in a study of cytomegalovirus exposure and HLA in healthy donors. PCR primers comprised 60 Vbeta and 13 Jbeta primers. The method was immunoSEQ multiplex PCR; TCRdb's version includes in-frame clones alone and lacks a portion of them. This table holds around 120,000 clones, roughly 85% found once. Sequenced sample: PBMCs. These receptors all come from a woman aged 40 to 50 in good health and CMV-seronegative.

This chain links TRBV27 with TRBJ1-4, with D possibly being TRBD1 (5 bases). This CDR3 is built from 15 residues. Germline CDR1 MNHEY, CDR2 SMNVEV (reference sequence). Between the trimmed V and J ends, which lost 4 bases and 5 bases, there was a span of 14 bases. CDR3 residues: CASSSGGGENEKLFF. In DNA form, the CDR3 reads TGTGCCAGCAGTTCGGGGGGAGGAGAAAATGAAAAACTGTTTTTT.

The DNA for the CDR3 is TGTGCCAGCAGCCCCACACAGGGAAAGTACGAGCAGTACTTC. As protein: CASSPTQGKYEQYF. The gene calls are TRBV6-5 and TRBJ2-5; D is perhaps TRBD1 (6 bases). The J call could be wrong; TRBJ2-7 is a better fit for the DNA end. The CDR3 extends over 14 amino acids. The germline V gene encodes CDR1 MNHEY and CDR2 SVGAGI.

The rearrangement uses TRBV30 and TRBJ1-2, with D possibly being TRBD1 (6 bases). The germline V and J ends were trimmed by 5 bases and 5 bases, with 18 bases remaining between them. The CDR3 extends over 14 amino acids. Germline lookup yields CDR1 GTSNPN and CDR2 SVGIG (reference sequence). The CDR3: CAWATEAGEYGYTF. For the CDR3, the DNA is TGTGCCTGGGCAACCGAGGCAGGGGAGTATGGCTACACCTTC.

The V call is TRBV7-2, the J call TRBJ2-1, with 9 bases aligning to TRBD2. CDR3 length: 15 amino acids. CDR1 and CDR2 (germline): SGHTA, FQGNSA. The junction had 6 bases not matched to a gene; V was cut back by 2 bases and J by 7 bases. Here the CDR3 reads CASSLQLAGGNEQFF. In DNA, the CDR3 is TGTGCCAGCAGCTTACAACTAGCGGGTGGGAATGAGCAGTTCTTC.

The chain combines TRBV18 with TRBJ2-2; weak D call: TRBD2 (5 bases). Germline CDR1 is KGHSH and CDR2 is LQKENI. V lost 4 bases to trimming and J lost 0 bases, with 9 bases between them. The CDR3 contains 15 residues. Here the CDR3 reads CASSRGSANTGELFF. The CDR3 DNA sequence: TGTGCCAGCTCACGGGGTAGCGCGAACACCGGGGAGCTGTTTTTT. The variable domain in full, completed from reference TRBV18 and TRBJ2-2, reads NAGVMQNPRHLVRRRGQEARLRCSPMKGHSHVYWYRQLPEEGLKFMVYLQKENIIDESGMPKERFSAEFPKEGPSILRIQQVVRGDSAAYFCASSRGSANTGELFFGEGSRLTVL.

J is TRBJ2-3 and V is TRBV19; 10 bases align to TRBD2. V gave up 3 bases and J gave up 2 bases; unmatched junction bases: 11. Germline-derived CDR1 and CDR2 are LNHDA and SQIVND (reference sequence). This CDR3 has 18 amino acids. The CDR3 sequence is CASSMSAGGPGSTDTQYF. CDR3 nucleotide sequence: TGTGCCAGTAGTATGTCAGCGGGGGGGCCGGGGTCCACAGATACGCAGTATTTT.

This chain connects TRBV6-4 to TRBJ1-6; D may be TRBD1 (5 bases). The V gene's germline CDR1 is MRHNA and CDR2 SNTAGT. V was cut by 5 bases and J by 4 bases, with 18 bases left in between. CDR3 length equals 17 residues. Here the CDR3 DNA reads TGTGCCAGCAGTATAAGACAGCCGAACCCTTATAATTCACCCCTCCACTTT. Its protein product is CASSIRQPNPYNSPLHF.

The rearrangement joins TRBV18 to TRBJ1-2, with 8 bases fitting TRBD1. The J segment lost 7 bases and the V segment lost 3 bases, leaving 13 bases of the junction unmatched. CDR3 length equals 16 residues. The germline V gene has CDR1 KGHSH and CDR2 LQKENI. The CDR3 region is CASSPSSDRGRRGYTF. CDR3 coding DNA: TGTGCCAGCTCACCCTCGTCCGACAGGGGTCGGCGTGGCTACACCTTC.

The chain joins TRBV6-1 to TRBJ1-5; 7 bases agree with TRBD1. Per germline, CDR1 MNHNS and CDR2 SASEGT. With 9 bases clipped from V and 3 bases from J, the junction kept 5 bases outside the gene matches. There are 13 residues in the CDR3. CDR3 nucleotide sequence: TGTGCCAGAACCGGGACAGACAATCAGCCCCAGCATTTT. This gives the protein CARTGTDNQPQHF.

The rearrangement links TRBV27 to TRBJ1-2; the match to TRBD1 covers 9 bases. With 0 bases clipped from V and 5 bases from J, the junction kept 16 bases outside the gene matches. CDR1 MNHEY and CDR2 SMNVEV come from the germline V gene (reference sequence). CDR3 size: 19 residues. CDR3 protein: CASSLSSIPIPGQGYGYTF. The CDR3 region has the DNA TGTGCCAGCAGTTTATCCTCTATACCCATCCCGGGACAGGGTTATGGCTACACCTTC.

The rearrangement joins TRBV2 to TRBJ1-1, with D possibly being TRBD1 (5 bases). The CDR3 extends over 12 amino acids. Trimming pared 10 bases from V and 5 bases from J, leaving 14 bases between. Germline lookup yields CDR1 SNHLY and CDR2 FYNNEI. CDR3 nucleotide sequence: TGTGCCATCCTTAGGAGGGGAACTGAAGCTTTCTTT. Amino acids: CAILRRGTEAFF. The full variable domain, with the rest looked up from reference TRBV2 and TRBJ1-1, is EPEVTQTPSHQVTQMGQEVILRCVPISNHLYFYWYRQILGQKVEFLVSFYNNEISEKSEIFDDQFSVERPDGSNFTLKIRSTKLEDSAMYFCAILRRGTEAFFGQGTRLTVV.

The chain has TRBV4-2 and TRBJ2-2; possible D gene TRBD2, 6 bases. The germline gives CDR1 LGHNA, CDR2 YNFKEQ. The CDR3 contains 14 residues. V was trimmed by 10 bases and J by 7 bases, leaving 19 bases between them. Here the CDR3 reads CATLPGTGVGELFF. The CDR3, as DNA: TGTGCCACCTTACCCGGGACTGGAGTCGGGGAGCTGTTTTTT.

The gene calls are TRBV30 and TRBJ1-2, with 10 bases lining up with TRBD1. Germline-derived CDR1 and CDR2 are GTSNPN and SVGIG (reference sequence). J lost 6 bases, V lost 2 bases, and 12 bases had no gene match. The CDR3 loop spans 16 amino acids. The CDR3 reads CAWSPGQGTAVDGYTF. DNA for the CDR3: TGTGCCTGGAGTCCGGGACAGGGGACCGCGGTGGATGGCTACACCTTC.

The V and J genes are TRBV7-9 and TRBJ2-7; D gene uncertain. There are 16 residues in the CDR3. The V gene lost 0 bases and the J gene lost 0 bases, with 12 bases spanning the gap. The V gene's germline CDR1 is SEHNR and CDR2 FQNEAQ (reference sequence). The CDR3 DNA reads as TGTGCCAGCAGCTTAGCGATGGGCGCGAGCTCCTACGAGCAGTACTTC. Encoded protein: CASSLAMGASSYEQYF. The full variable domain, in which reference TRBV7-9 and TRBJ2-7 provide the parts outside the CDR3, is DTGVSQNPRHKITKRGQNVTFRCDPISEHNRLYWYRQTLGQGPEFLTYFQNEAQLEKSRLLSDRFSAERPKGSFSTLEIQRTEQGDSAMYLCASSLAMGASSYEQYFGPGTRLTVT.

The genes are TRBV28 and TRBJ2-3, with D possibly matching TRBD1 (6 bases). Germline lookup yields CDR1 MDHEN and CDR2 SYDVKM. The CDR3 is made up of 16 amino acids. Trimming took 4 bases from V and 2 from J, leaving 16 bases between them. The CDR3 spells CASSSSHRAITDTQYF. As DNA, the CDR3 is TGTGCCAGCAGTTCCTCCCACAGGGCGATCACAGATACGCAGTATTTT.

V gene TRBV14 combines with J gene TRBJ2-3, with 7 bases fitting TRBD1. Per germline, CDR1 SGHDN and CDR2 FVKESK. The trim removed 5 bases at V and 2 bases at J, leaving 7 bases unmatched. The CDR3 is 15 amino acids. The CDR3 is CASSLGTVYTDTQYF. In DNA, the CDR3 is TGTGCCAGCAGCTTAGGGACAGTATACACAGATACGCAGTATTTT.

The table lists this clone with a few counts. The chain links TRBV19 to TRBJ1-1; D gene uncertain. This CDR3 comprises 15 residues. The V gene's germline CDR1 is LNHDA and CDR2 SQIVND (reference sequence). The V and J ends lost 0 bases and 0 bases respectively, with 8 bases between them. Here the CDR3 reads CASSIEAAMNTEAFF. CDR3 DNA sequence: TGTGCCAGTAGTATAGAGGCAGCGATGAACACTGAAGCTTTCTTT.

This chain joins TRBV5-1 and TRBJ1-1; TRBD1 agrees at 9 bases. Germline CDR1 is SGHRS and CDR2 is YFSETQ. V was pared by 1 base and J by 3 bases, with 4 bases of the junction left unmatched. The CDR3 loop spans 15 amino acids. CDR3 in amino acids: CASSLPGTGYTEAFF. Written as DNA, the CDR3 is TGCGCCAGCAGCTTGCCAGGGACAGGGTACACTGAAGCTTTCTTT.

This chain uses TRBV11-2 with TRBJ1-1; TRBD1 might be the D (6 bases). Trimming left V 2 bases short and J 1 base short, with 8 bases between. The CDR3 spans 14 residues. Germline values: CDR1 SGHAT, CDR2 FQNNGV. The CDR3: CASSLSGANTEAFF. CDR3 in DNA: TGTGCCAGCAGCTTATCAGGGGCGAACACTGAAGCTTTCTTT.

This clone was seen a handful of times. The gene calls are TRBV7-9 and TRBJ1-5; no clear D gene. V lost 0 bases and J 2 bases, leaving 11 bases between the germline ends. The CDR3 has 16 residues. Germline V gene data show CDR1 as SEHNR and CDR2 as FQNEAQ (reference sequence). CDR3 in amino acids: CASSLAQSPGNQPQHF. In nucleotides, the CDR3 is TGTGCCAGCAGCTTAGCCCAGTCACCTGGCAATCAGCCCCAGCATTTT.

V and J are TRBV5-1 and TRBJ2-1, with 9 bases aligning to TRBD2. Germline CDR1 and CDR2: SGHRS and YFSETQ. J gave up 8 bases and V 3 bases, and 12 bases lay outside the gene matches. The CDR3 has 16 amino acids. Written as DNA, the CDR3 is TGCGCCAGCAGCTCAGGGGGGGCTAGCGGGGCTTATGAGCAGTTCTTC. This gives the protein CASSSGGASGAYEQFF.

This chain links TRBV5-1 with TRBJ2-3, with TRBD1 identical over 7 bases. J gave up 1 base and V 3 bases, and 11 bases lay outside the gene matches. The CDR3 is 17 residues long. Germline loops: CDR1 SGHRS, CDR2 YFSETQ. CDR3 DNA sequence: TGCGCCAGCAGCTCGACCCCAGGAGACAGGGGCACAGATACGCAGTATTTT. Amino acid sequence: CASSSTPGDRGTDTQYF.